Presented here are 13 T cell receptor beta chains from one specimen sequenced in a study of blood T cells in healthy people across ages. A second PCR of about 6 to 12 cycles used a sample-barcoded 5' primer and a J-beta primer mix. TCRdb reanalysed the 5' RACE reads using MiXCR and keeps one entry per CDR3 protein. Of hundreds of thousands of distinct CDR3 sequences in the sample, roughly 60% were seen once. The sequenced material came from blood. The receptors shown here come from a man younger than 45 in good health.

V and J are TRBV5-5 and TRBJ2-5, with 10 bases that match TRBD1. Per germline, CDR1 SGHKS and CDR2 YYEKEE (reference sequence). After removal of 6 bases from V and 5 bases from J, the junction contained 7 bases not matched to a gene. The CDR3 runs 14 residues. CDR3 residues: CASTRTGGTETQYF. In DNA form, the CDR3 reads TGTGCCAGCACTAGGACAGGGGGGACGGAGACCCAGTACTTC. The complete variable domain, with remaining parts taken from reference TRBV5-5 and TRBJ2-5, reads DAGVTQSPTHLIKTRGQQVTLRCSPISGHKSVSWYQQVLGQGPQFIFQYYEKEERGRGNFPDRFSARQFPNYSSELNVNALLLGDSALYLCASTRTGGTETQYFGPGTRLLVL.

The chain carries TRBV7-2 and TRBJ2-3; D unclear. This CDR3 spans 16 amino acids. The germline CDR1 and CDR2 sequences are SGHTA and FQGNSA. V lost 2 bases and J 0 bases, leaving 12 bases between the germline ends. CDR3 in DNA: TGTGCCAGCAGCTTATTGGCGCGGCAAAGCACAGATACGCAGTATTTT. Protein product: CASSLLARQSTDTQYF.

This clonotype was seen just once. V and J are TRBV7-9 and TRBJ1-2, with TRBD1 matching over 7 bases. The CDR3 extends over 15 amino acids. CDR1 SEHNR and CDR2 FQNEAQ come from the germline V gene (reference sequence). Trimming cost V 1 base and J 4 bases; bases outside gene matches: 6. The CDR3 DNA is TGTGCCAGCAGCTTAGAAGGGACAGTTCTCTATGGCTACACCTTC. Translation gives CASSLEGTVLYGYTF.

The chain uses TRBV4-1 and TRBJ2-5; D might be TRBD2 (6 bases). The CDR3 is 13 residues long. Between the trimmed V and J ends, which lost 0 bases and 11 bases, there was a span of 13 bases. The V gene's germline CDR1 is MGHRA and CDR2 YSYEKL. CDR3 in amino acids: CASSQDAGRGQYF. DNA of the CDR3: TGCGCCAGCAGCCAAGATGCGGGGAGAGGGCAGTACTTC.

The gene calls are TRBV10-3 and TRBJ2-3; TRBD1 is a possible D gene (5 bases). Trimming removed 5 bases at V and 2 bases at J, with 14 bases between. Germline values: CDR1 ENHRY, CDR2 SYGVKD. This CDR3 has 15 amino acids. The CDR3 sequence is CAISLYGRDTDTQYF. For the CDR3, the DNA is TGTGCCATCAGTCTCTACGGCAGGGACACAGATACGCAGTATTTT.

DNA of the CDR3: TGTGCCAGCAGTTTTAGTACCGGGACTTCCCCCATTCAGCAGTTCTTC. This codes for CASSFSTGTSPIQQFF. The chain recombines TRBV12-3 or TRBV12-4 with TRBJ2-1; maybe TRBD2 (6 bases). The CDR3 length is 16 residues. V shed 3 bases and J shed 11 bases, with 23 bases lying between them.

This chain connects TRBV5-6 to TRBJ2-2, with D uncertain. Trimming removed 2 bases at V and 1 base at J, with 9 bases between. This CDR3 region has 15 residues. Germline CDR1 SGHDT, CDR2 YYEEEE. CDR3 DNA sequence: TGTGCCAGCAGCTTTTCGCCCGGGAACACCGGGGAGCTGTTTTTT. Amino acids: CASSFSPGNTGELFF.

The gene calls are TRBV7-2 and TRBJ2-1; tentative D call: TRBD2 (6 bases). Per germline, CDR1 SGHTA and CDR2 FQGNSA. V was pared by 5 bases and J by 7 bases, with 21 bases between. This CDR3 has 16 amino acids. As DNA, the CDR3 is TGTGCCAGCAGCCCCATAGCGCGCGGGGCTTTAAATGAGCAGTTCTTC. Translation: CASSPIARGALNEQFF.

This chain uses TRBV6-2 or TRBV6-3 with TRBJ1-1, with TRBD1 matching 11 bases. Trimming took 10 bases from V and 5 from J; bases not matched to a gene: 9. The CDR3 is 14 residues long. The germline V gene encodes CDR1 MNHEY and CDR2 SVGEGT. CDR3 bases: TGTGCCACAAAGTGGACAGGGGGCGCAACTGAAGCTTTCTTT. Translation gives CATKWTGGATEAFF.

There are a few counts of this clonotype. The chain recombines TRBV27 with TRBJ2-7; unclear D gene. The CDR3 loop spans 12 amino acids. In germline, CDR1 is MNHEY, CDR2 SMNVEV (reference sequence). The germline V and J ends were trimmed by 5 bases and 2 bases, with 7 bases remaining between them. In DNA form, the CDR3 reads TGTGCCAGCAGTGGCCTGACCTACGAGCAGTACTTC. Its protein product is CASSGLTYEQYF.

The CDR3 region has the DNA TGTGCCAGCAGTCTAGACGGGAACTTCGGAAATGAGCAGTTCTTC. This gives the protein CASSLDGNFGNEQFF. This chain connects TRBV6-5 to TRBJ2-1; possibly TRBD2 for D (5 bases). The CDR3 covers 15 residues. Trimming took off 5 bases at V and 7 bases at J, with 18 bases between the two ends. Germline CDR1 is MNHEY and CDR2 is SVGAGI.

The chain links TRBV9 to TRBJ2-3; no definite D call. Germline loops: CDR1 SGDLS, CDR2 YYNGEE. The length of the CDR3 is 12 residues. Trimming stripped 3 bases from V and 2 bases from J, with 4 bases between. The CDR3 protein is CASSEYTDTQYF. CDR3 nucleotides: TGTGCCAGCAGCGAATACACAGATACGCAGTATTTT.

The V call is TRBV20-1, the J call TRBJ2-5; D ambiguous. Trimming shortened V by 2 bases and J by 0 bases, and 10 bases separated the two germline ends. Per germline, CDR1 DFQATT and CDR2 SNEGSKA (reference sequence). The CDR3 is 14 residues long. The chain's CDR3 is CSARRALYQETQYF. CDR3 DNA sequence: TGCAGTGCTAGACGGGCATTGTACCAAGAGACCCAGTACTTC.